These T cell receptor beta chains were read from a single sample in a study of T cell responses to AZD1222 COVID-19 vaccine. TCRdb's table, derived via immunoSEQ multiplex PCR, lists solely in-frame clones and lacks some. This table has about 150,000 clones, 88% appearing once. The material was peripheral blood, obtained on day 0 of AZD1222 vaccination. The receptors shown here come from an adult in good health. The CDR3 runs from the conserved cysteine through the conserved F or W. A D gene is named only where the DNA matches it firmly. Some rows mark clone size as missing; the rest say once, few, many or name a class of expanded clone.

abundance,d_gene,v_gene,j_gene,CDR3nt,CDR3aa
NA,NA,TRBV23-1,TRBJ1-1,TGCGCCAGCAGTCAATCTAAGGCGAACACTGAAGCTTTCTTT,CASSQSKANTEAFF
NA,TRBD1,TRBV12-3/TRBV12-4,TRBJ1-3,TGTGCCAGCAGGACAGGGGCTGGAAACACCATATATTTT,CASRTGAGNTIYF
NA,NA,TRBV4-3,TRBJ2-3,TGCGCCAGCAGCCAAGATCGGTGGACAGATACGCAGTATTTT,CASSQDRWTDTQYF
NA,NA,TRBV6-5,TRBJ2-2,TGTGCCAGCAGCGAGCGGCCCCAGAGGGAGCTGTTTTTT,CASSERPQRELFF
NA,NA,TRBV2,TRBJ1-5,TGTGCCAGCAGTGAACGCGGCGTCAATCAGCCCCAGCATTTT,CASSERGVNQPQHF
NA,NA,TRBV4-2,TRBJ1-3,TGTGCCAGCAGCCAAGACCCCAGCTCTGGAAACACCATATATTTT,CASSQDPSSGNTIYF
NA,TRBD1,TRBV7-9,TRBJ2-7,TGTGCCAGCAGCTCCCGGACAGGGACCTACGAGCAGTACTTC,CASSSRTGTYEQYF
NA,NA,TRBV7-2,TRBJ2-3,TGTGCCAGCAGCTTCCGTTCGGGGACTAGCACAGATACGCAGTATTTT,CASSFRSGTSTDTQYF
NA,TRBD2,TRBV4-3,TRBJ2-3,TGCGCCAGCAGCCAAGACCCCGTAGCGGGGCGGATAGGAGATACGCAGTATTTT,CASSQDPVAGRIGDTQYF
NA,TRBD1,TRBV5-8,TRBJ1-5,TGTGCCAGCCGGGACAGGGCTTATAGCAATCAGCCCCAGCATTTT,CASRDRAYSNQPQHF
NA,NA,TRBV14,TRBJ1-2,TGTGCCAGCAGCTTTTCGGGCGGGTATGGCTACACCTTC,CASSFSGGYGYTF
NA,TRBD1,TRBV5-1,TRBJ2-2,TGCGCCAGCAGCTTGGGGACAGGGGGCCGTGACACCGGGGAGCTGTTTTTT,CASSLGTGGRDTGELFF
NA,NA,TRBV9,TRBJ2-7,TGTGCCAGCAGCGCGGAGGGCCTCCGGGAGCAGTACTTC,CASSAEGLREQYF
NA,NA,TRBV28,TRBJ1-4,TGTGCCAGCAGTTTAGGGCGGGGAAAAGAAAAACTGTTTTTT,CASSLGRGKEKLFF
NA,TRBD2,TRBV6-5,TRBJ2-2,TGTGCCAGCAGTTCAGCGGGGGGGTACACCGGGGAGCTGTTTTTT,CASSSAGGYTGELFF
NA,NA,TRBV5-1,TRBJ1-1,TGCGCCAGCAGCTTGGTCGGGGAAACTGAAGCTTTCTTT,CASSLVGETEAFF
NA,TRBD2,TRBV7-2,TRBJ2-7,TGTGCCAGCAGCCTTGCTACGGGGGGACCCTACGAGCAGTACTTC,CASSLATGGPYEQYF
NA,NA,TRBV7-3,TRBJ1-1,TGTGCCAGCAGCAAAGGGGGGTCGACCACTGAAGCTTTCTTT,CASSKGGSTTEAFF
NA,NA,TRBV6-1,TRBJ2-7,TGTGCCAGCGGAGGGGGCGTCTACGAGCAGTACTTC,CASGGGVYEQYF
NA,NA,TRBV19,TRBJ1-4,TGTGCCAGTACCACGGGCCAATATGAAAAACTGTTTTTT,CASTTGQYEKLFF
once,TRBD2,TRBV28,TRBJ2-1,TGTGCCAGCAGTTTATTATTAGCGGGGAACAATGAGCAGTTCTTC,CASSLLLAGNNEQFF
NA,NA,TRBV2,TRBJ1-3,TGTGCCAGCAGTCTCGACAAGGGAAACACCATATATTTT,CASSLDKGNTIYF
NA,NA,TRBV28,TRBJ2-5,TGTGCCAGCAGTTCCACGGGGACCCAGTACTTC,CASSSTGTQYF
NA,NA,TRBV4-3,TRBJ1-2,TGCGCCAGCAGCCAAGGGGTCAGATTTTCTGGCTACACCTTC,CASSQGVRFSGYTF
NA,NA,TRBV3-1/TRBV3-2,TRBJ2-7,TGTGCCAGCAGCCAAGAAGGAAGGAGCGAGCAGTACTTC,CASSQEGRSEQYF
NA,NA,TRBV13,TRBJ2-3,TGTGCCAGCAGCTCCGGGACTCCGAGCACAGATACGCAGTATTTT,CASSSGTPSTDTQYF
NA,NA,TRBV11-2,TRBJ1-1,TGTGCCAGCAGCTTAGTGCGGGTAGGGGATGAAGCTTTCTTT,CASSLVRVGDEAFF
NA,NA,TRBV3-1/TRBV3-2,TRBJ2-7,TGTGCCAGCAGCCCCACCATCGGGGGTACTTACGAGCAGTACTTC,CASSPTIGGTYEQYF
once,NA,TRBV5-6,TRBJ2-7,TGTGCCAGCAGCTTGACAGTAATGCCTGACGAGCAGTACTTC,CASSLTVMPDEQYF
NA,NA,TRBV5-6,TRBJ2-5,TGTGCCAGCAGCTTGGGCCTGGGATTTCAAGAGACCCAGTACTTC,CASSLGLGFQETQYF
NA,NA,TRBV1,TRBJ2-6,TGCACCAGCAGCCAGGAGGACAGTCCAATCCCCCCTGGGGCCAACGTCCTGACTTTC,CTSSQEDSPIPPGANVLTF
NA,NA,TRBV5-1,TRBJ1-4,TGCGCCAGCAGCTTGGAACAAAATGAAAAACTGTTTTTT,CASSLEQNEKLFF
NA,NA,TRBV6-2/TRBV6-3,TRBJ1-1,TGTGCCAGTAGCAGGGAGAGGAACACTGAAGCTTTCTTT,CASSRERNTEAFF
NA,NA,TRBV14,TRBJ1-4,TGTGCCAGCAGCCAGGACGGACGTAATGAAAAACTGTTTTTT,CASSQDGRNEKLFF
NA,NA,TRBV3-1/TRBV3-2,TRBJ1-1,TGTGCCAGCAACCAAGATGGTTGGACTGAAGCTTTCTTT,CASNQDGWTEAFF
NA,NA,TRBV15,TRBJ1-2,TGTGCCACCAGCATCGCTGGGGGTGGCTACACCTTC,CATSIAGGGYTF
NA,NA,TRBV3-1/TRBV3-2,TRBJ2-5,TGTGCCAGCAGCACTCCCCTGAGGGGGGCTGGGGAGACCCAGTACTTC,CASSTPLRGAGETQYF
NA,TRBD2,TRBV9,TRBJ2-5,TGTGCCAGCAGCCCTGAGGAGGGGAGGGCGGAGACCCAGTACTTC,CASSPEEGRAETQYF
NA,TRBD1,TRBV18,TRBJ1-3,TGTGCCAGCTCACCACCGGGGGGGACAGGGGCCCTCCTTGGAAACACCATATATTTT,CASSPPGGTGALLGNTIYF
NA,TRBD1,TRBV5-8,TRBJ1-6,TGTGCCAGCAGCTTTCAGGACAGGGGTCTAGGGTCACCCCTCCACTTT,CASSFQDRGLGSPLHF
once,NA,TRBV13,TRBJ2-6,TGTGCCAGCAGCCCACACTGGACAGACCCTGGGGCCAACGTCCTGACTTTC,CASSPHWTDPGANVLTF
NA,TRBD1,TRBV3-1/TRBV3-2,TRBJ2-1,TGTGCCAGCAGTGTGAGCGACAGGGCCCATGAGCAGTTCTTC,CASSVSDRAHEQFF
NA,NA,TRBV3-1/TRBV3-2,TRBJ1-2,TGTGCCAGCAGCCAAGATCCCTCAGTGTATGGCTACACCTTC,CASSQDPSVYGYTF
NA,TRBD2,TRBV9,TRBJ2-1,TGTGCCAGCAGCTTCAGCGGGGGCCCCTACAATGAGCAGTTCTTC,CASSFSGGPYNEQFF
NA,NA,TRBV18,TRBJ1-4,TGTGCCAGCTCACCAGGGGGCGCCGGGCGAGAAAAACTGTTTTTT,CASSPGGAGREKLFF
NA,NA,TRBV21-1,TRBJ1-2,TGTGCCAGCAGCAAAGAAGGATTCGCAAACTATGGCTACACCTTC,CASSKEGFANYGYTF
NA,TRBD1,TRBV3-1/TRBV3-2,TRBJ1-4,TGTGCCAGCAGCCAGTACCCACAGGGGATTAATGAAAAACTGTTTTTT,CASSQYPQGINEKLFF
NA,NA,TRBV19,TRBJ2-5,TGTGCCAGTAGTGTCGGGGGACAGACCCAGTACTTC,CASSVGGQTQYF
NA,TRBD1,TRBV10-3,TRBJ1-5,TGTGCCACCTCCGGGACAGGGGAGGGGAGCAATCAGCCCCAGCATTTT,CATSGTGEGSNQPQHF
NA,NA,TRBV7-9,TRBJ1-3,TGTGCCAGCAGCTTAGCAGGGGGAAACACCATATATTTT,CASSLAGGNTIYF
NA,NA,TRBV11-3,TRBJ2-1,TGTGCCAGCAGCTCATGGGGGGCGCGGGATGAGCAGTTCTTC,CASSSWGARDEQFF
NA,NA,TRBV21-1,TRBJ1-4,TGTGCCAGCAGCAAAGAGGAGGGTACGTTGAGTCCGAATGAAAAACTGTTTTTT,CASSKEEGTLSPNEKLFF
NA,NA,TRBV3-1/TRBV3-2,TRBJ2-3,TGTGCCAGCAGTCACACTAGTTCCGATACGCAGTATTTT,CASSHTSSDTQYF
NA,TRBD1,TRBV12-3/TRBV12-4,TRBJ1-2,TGTGCCAGCAGTTTTCCCGCAGGGGGCGGCTACACCTTC,CASSFPAGGGYTF
NA,TRBD1,TRBV11-3,TRBJ1-2,TGTGCCAGCAGCCTAGGGACAGTCGACTATGGCTACACCTTC,CASSLGTVDYGYTF
NA,TRBD2,TRBV28,TRBJ2-6,TGTGCCAGCAAGCAGGGAGGGTTCTCCGGGGCCAACGTCCTGACTTTC,CASKQGGFSGANVLTF
NA,NA,TRBV10-1,TRBJ2-7,TGCGCCAGCAGTAGGTATCCCGGGGCCTACGAGCAGTACTTC,CASSRYPGAYEQYF
NA,NA,TRBV20-1,TRBJ2-1,TGCAGTGCTAGTCCACGCGGGGGCCGCGAATGGGCCAATGAGCAGTTCTTC,CSASPRGGREWANEQFF
NA,NA,TRBV6-5,TRBJ1-3,TGTGCCAGCAGTTACTCGGTCTCACACTCTGGAAACACCATATATTTT,CASSYSVSHSGNTIYF
NA,NA,TRBV11-2,TRBJ1-1,TGTGCCAGCAGCTTACTTACTTCCGACACTGAAGCTTTCTTT,CASSLLTSDTEAFF